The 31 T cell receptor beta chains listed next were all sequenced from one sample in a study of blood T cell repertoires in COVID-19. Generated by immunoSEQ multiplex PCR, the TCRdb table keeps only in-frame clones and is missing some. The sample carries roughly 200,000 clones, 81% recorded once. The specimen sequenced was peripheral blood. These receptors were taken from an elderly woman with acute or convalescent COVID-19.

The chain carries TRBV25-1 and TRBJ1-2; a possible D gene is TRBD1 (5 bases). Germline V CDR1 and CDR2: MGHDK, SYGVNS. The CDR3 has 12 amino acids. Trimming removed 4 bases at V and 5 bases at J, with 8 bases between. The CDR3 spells CASSGSGYGYTF. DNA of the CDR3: TGTGCCAGCAGTGGATCAGGGTATGGCTACACCTTC.

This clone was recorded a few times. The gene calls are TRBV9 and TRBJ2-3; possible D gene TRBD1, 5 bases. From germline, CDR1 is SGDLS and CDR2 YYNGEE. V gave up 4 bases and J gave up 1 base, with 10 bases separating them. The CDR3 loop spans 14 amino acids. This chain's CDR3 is CASSTRQRTDTQYF. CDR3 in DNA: TGTGCCAGCAGCACACGACAGCGCACAGATACGCAGTATTTT.

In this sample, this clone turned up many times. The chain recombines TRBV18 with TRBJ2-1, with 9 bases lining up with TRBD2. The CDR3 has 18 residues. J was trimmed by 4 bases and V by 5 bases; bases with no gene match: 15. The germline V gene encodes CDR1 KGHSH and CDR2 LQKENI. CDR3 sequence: CASSVPGLATWGYNEQFF. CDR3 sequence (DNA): TGTGCCAGCTCAGTACCGGGACTAGCTACTTGGGGGTACAATGAGCAGTTCTTC.

Here the CDR3 reads CASRTQGASGDTQYF. CDR3 bases: TGCGCCAGCCGCACACAGGGGGCGTCAGGTGATACGCAGTATTTT. This chain connects TRBV5-1 to TRBJ2-3, with 9 positions matching TRBD1. V was pared by 7 bases and J by 6 bases, with 12 bases of the junction left unmatched. CDR3 length equals 15 residues. Germline V gene lookup returns CDR1 SGHRS and CDR2 YFSETQ.

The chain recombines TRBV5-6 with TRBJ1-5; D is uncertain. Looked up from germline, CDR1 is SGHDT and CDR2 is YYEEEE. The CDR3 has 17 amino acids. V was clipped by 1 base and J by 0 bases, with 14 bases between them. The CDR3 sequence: CASSLTGLEYSNQPQHF. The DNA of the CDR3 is TGTGCCAGCAGCTTGACCGGGTTGGAGTATAGCAATCAGCCCCAGCATTTT. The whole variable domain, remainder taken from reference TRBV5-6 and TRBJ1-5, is DAGVTQSPTHLIKTRGQQVTLRCSPKSGHDTVSWYQQALGQGPQFIFQYYEEEERQRGNFPDRFSGHQFPNYSSELNVNALLLGDSALYLCASSLTGLEYSNQPQHFGDGTRLSIL.

The CDR3 DNA is TGTGCCAGCAGCGAGGCGGGGGGCACCTACGAGCAGTACTTC. It encodes CASSEAGGTYEQYF. The chain employs TRBV7-9 and TRBJ2-7; 8 bases are a match to TRBD2. The CDR3 loop spans 14 amino acids. The V gene's germline CDR1 is SEHNR and CDR2 FQNEAQ (reference sequence). V trimming: 5 bases; J trimming: 2 bases; junction bases outside the gene matches: 5.

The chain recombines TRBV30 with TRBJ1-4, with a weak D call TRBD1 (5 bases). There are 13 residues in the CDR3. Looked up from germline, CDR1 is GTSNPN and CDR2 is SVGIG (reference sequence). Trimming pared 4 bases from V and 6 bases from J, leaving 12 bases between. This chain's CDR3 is CAWTGGTYEKLFF. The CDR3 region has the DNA TGTGCCTGGACGGGGGGGACTTATGAAAAACTGTTTTTT. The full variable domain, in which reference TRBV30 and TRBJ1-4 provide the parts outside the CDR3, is SQTIHQWPATLVQPVGSPLSLECTVEGTSNPNLYWYRQAAGRGLQLLFYSVGIGQISSEVPQNLSASRPQDRQFILSSKKLLLSDSGFYLCAWTGGTYEKLFFGSGTQLSVL.

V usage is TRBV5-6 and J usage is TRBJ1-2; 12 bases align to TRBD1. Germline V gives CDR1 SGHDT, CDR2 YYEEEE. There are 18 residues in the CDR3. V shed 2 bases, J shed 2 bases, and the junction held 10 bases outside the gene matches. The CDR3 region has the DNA TGTGCCAGCAGCTTCGGGACAGGGGGCGCAATAGGAAACTATGGCTACACCTTC. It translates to CASSFGTGGAIGNYGYTF.

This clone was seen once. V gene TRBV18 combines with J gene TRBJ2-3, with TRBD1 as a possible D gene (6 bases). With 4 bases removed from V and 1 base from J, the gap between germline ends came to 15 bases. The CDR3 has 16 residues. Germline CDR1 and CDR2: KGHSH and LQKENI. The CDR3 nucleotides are TGTGCCAGCTCACTTTGGGGGCGAGAGGGCACAGATACGCAGTATTTT. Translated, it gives CASSLWGREGTDTQYF. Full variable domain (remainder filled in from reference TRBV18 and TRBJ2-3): NAGVMQNPRHLVRRRGQEARLRCSPMKGHSHVYWYRQLPEEGLKFMVYLQKENIIDESGMPKERFSAEFPKEGPSILRIQQVVRGDSAAYFCASSLWGREGTDTQYFGPGTRLTVL.

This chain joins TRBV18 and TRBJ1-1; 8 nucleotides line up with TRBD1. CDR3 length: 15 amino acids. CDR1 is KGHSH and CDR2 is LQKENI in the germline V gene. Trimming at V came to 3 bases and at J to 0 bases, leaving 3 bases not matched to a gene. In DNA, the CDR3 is TGTGCCAGCTCACCGGGACAGGAGATGAACACTGAAGCTTTCTTT. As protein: CASSPGQEMNTEAFF.

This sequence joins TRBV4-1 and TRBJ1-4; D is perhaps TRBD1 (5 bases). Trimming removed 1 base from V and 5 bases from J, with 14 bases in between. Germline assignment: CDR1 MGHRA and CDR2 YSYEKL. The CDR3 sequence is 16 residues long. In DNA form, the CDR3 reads TGCGCCAGCAGCCAAGGGTGGGGCGGACTAAATGAAAAACTGTTTTTT. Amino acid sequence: CASSQGWGGLNEKLFF.

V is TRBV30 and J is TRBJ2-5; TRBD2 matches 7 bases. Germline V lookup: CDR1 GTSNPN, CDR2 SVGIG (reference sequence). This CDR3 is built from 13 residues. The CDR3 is CALQPGGAETQYF. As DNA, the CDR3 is TGTGCTCTACAACCGGGAGGAGCGGAGACCCAGTACTTC.

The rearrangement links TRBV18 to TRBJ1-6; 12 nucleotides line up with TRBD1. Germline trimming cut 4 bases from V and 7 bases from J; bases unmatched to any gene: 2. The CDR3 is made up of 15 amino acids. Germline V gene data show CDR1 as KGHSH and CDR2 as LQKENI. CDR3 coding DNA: TGTGCCAGCTCACGTGGGACAGGGGGCAATTCACCCCTCCACTTT. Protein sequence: CASSRGTGGNSPLHF.

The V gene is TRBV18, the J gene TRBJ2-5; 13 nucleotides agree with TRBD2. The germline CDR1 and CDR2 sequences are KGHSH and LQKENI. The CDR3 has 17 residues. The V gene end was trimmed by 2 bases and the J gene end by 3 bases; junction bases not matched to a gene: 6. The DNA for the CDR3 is TGTGCCAGCTCACCAGGCGGGACTAGCGGGGTTGAAGAGACCCAGTACTTC. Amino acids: CASSPGGTSGVEETQYF. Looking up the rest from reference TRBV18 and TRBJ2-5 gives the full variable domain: NAGVMQNPRHLVRRRGQEARLRCSPMKGHSHVYWYRQLPEEGLKFMVYLQKENIIDESGMPKERFSAEFPKEGPSILRIQQVVRGDSAAYFCASSPGGTSGVEETQYFGPGTRLLVL.

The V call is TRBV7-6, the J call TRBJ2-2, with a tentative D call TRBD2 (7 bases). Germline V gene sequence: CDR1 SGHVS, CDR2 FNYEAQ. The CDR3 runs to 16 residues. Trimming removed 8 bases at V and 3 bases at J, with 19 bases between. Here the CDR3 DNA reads TGTGCCAGCCGCGCTTGGGGGGGGCGCGACACCGGGGAGCTGTTTTTT. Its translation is CASRAWGGRDTGELFF.

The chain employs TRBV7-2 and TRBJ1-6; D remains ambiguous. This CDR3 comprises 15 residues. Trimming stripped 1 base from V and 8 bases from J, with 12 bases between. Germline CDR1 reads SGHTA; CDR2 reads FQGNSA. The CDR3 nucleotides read TGTGCCAGCAGCTTAGATGAGACAACATATTCACCCCTCCACTTT. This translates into CASSLDETTYSPLHF.

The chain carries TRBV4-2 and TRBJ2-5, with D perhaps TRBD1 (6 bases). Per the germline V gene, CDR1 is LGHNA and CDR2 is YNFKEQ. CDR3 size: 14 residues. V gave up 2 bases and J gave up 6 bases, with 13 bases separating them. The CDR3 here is CASSQLTGSKTQYF. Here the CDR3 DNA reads TGTGCCAGCAGCCAACTCACAGGGTCGAAGACCCAGTACTTC.

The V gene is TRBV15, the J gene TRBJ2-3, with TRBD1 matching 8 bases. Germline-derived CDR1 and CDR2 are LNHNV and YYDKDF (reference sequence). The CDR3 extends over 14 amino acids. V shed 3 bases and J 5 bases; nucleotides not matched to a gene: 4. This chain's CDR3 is CATSSRTGQDTQYF. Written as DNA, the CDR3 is TGTGCCACCAGCAGTAGGACAGGGCAAGATACGCAGTATTTT.

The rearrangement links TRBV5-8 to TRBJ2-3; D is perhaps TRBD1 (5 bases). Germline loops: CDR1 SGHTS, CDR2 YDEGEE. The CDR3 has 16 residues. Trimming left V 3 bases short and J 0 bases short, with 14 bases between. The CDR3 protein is CASSYGHHLSTDTQYF. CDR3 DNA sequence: TGTGCCAGCAGCTACGGACATCACCTAAGCACAGATACGCAGTATTTT.

The CDR3 is CSSLTRDRGILGYTF. The CDR3 nucleotides are TGCAGCTCCCTCACGAGGGACAGGGGAATACTTGGCTACACCTTC. The V and J genes are TRBV29-1 and TRBJ1-2; 10 bases fit TRBD1. CDR1 SQVTM and CDR2 ANQGSEA come from the germline V gene. The CDR3 loop spans 15 amino acids. V was pared by 8 bases and J by 7 bases, with 16 bases of the junction left unmatched.

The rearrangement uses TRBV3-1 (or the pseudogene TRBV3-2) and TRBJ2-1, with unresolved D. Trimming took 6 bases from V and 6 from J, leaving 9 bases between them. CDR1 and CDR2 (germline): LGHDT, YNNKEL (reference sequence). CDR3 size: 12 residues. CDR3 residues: CASSLTVNEQFF. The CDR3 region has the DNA TGTGCCAGCAGTCTGACTGTCAATGAGCAGTTCTTC.

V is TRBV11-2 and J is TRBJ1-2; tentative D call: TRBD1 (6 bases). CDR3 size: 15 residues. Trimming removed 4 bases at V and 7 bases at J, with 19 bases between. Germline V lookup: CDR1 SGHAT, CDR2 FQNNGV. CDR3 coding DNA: TGTGCCAGCAGCTCCGGACAGATAACGATCGGTGGCTACACCTTC. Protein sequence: CASSSGQITIGGYTF.

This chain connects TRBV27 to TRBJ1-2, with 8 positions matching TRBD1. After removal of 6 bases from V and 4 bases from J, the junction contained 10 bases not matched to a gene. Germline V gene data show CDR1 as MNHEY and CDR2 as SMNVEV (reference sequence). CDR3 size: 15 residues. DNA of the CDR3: TGTGCCAGCAGGAGACAGGGGACCCCCCCCTATGGCTACACCTTC. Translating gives CASRRQGTPPYGYTF.

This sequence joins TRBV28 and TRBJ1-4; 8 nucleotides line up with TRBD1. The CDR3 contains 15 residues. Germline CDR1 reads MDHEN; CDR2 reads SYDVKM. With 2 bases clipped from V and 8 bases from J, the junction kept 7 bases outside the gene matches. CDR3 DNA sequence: TGTGCCAGCAGTTTACAGGGGGCGCTTAGGGAAAAACTGTTTTTT. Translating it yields CASSLQGALREKLFF.

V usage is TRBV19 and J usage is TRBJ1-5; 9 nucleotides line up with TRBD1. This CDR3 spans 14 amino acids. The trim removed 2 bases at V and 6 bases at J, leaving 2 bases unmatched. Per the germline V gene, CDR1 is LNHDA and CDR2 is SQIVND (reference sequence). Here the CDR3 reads CASSILDRGQPQHF. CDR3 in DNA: TGTGCCAGTAGTATATTGGACAGGGGTCAGCCCCAGCATTTT.

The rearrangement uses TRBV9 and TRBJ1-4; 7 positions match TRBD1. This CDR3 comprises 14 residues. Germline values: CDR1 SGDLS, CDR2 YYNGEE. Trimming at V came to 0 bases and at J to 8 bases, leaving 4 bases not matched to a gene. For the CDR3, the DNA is TGTGCCAGCAGCGTAGAGGGACAGTGGGAAAAACTGTTTTTT. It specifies CASSVEGQWEKLFF.

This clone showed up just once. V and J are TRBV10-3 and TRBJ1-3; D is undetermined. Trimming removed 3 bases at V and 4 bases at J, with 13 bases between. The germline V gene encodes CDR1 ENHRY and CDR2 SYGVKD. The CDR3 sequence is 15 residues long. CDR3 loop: CAISDLRGMGNTIYF. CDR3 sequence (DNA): TGTGCCATCAGTGACCTTCGGGGTATGGGAAACACCATATATTTT.

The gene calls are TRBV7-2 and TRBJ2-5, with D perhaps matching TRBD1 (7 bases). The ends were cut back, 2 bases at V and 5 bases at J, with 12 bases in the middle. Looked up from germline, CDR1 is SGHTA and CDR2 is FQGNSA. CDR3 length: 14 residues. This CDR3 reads CASSLTPGGETQYF. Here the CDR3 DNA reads TGTGCCAGCAGCTTAACCCCAGGGGGGGAGACCCAGTACTTC.

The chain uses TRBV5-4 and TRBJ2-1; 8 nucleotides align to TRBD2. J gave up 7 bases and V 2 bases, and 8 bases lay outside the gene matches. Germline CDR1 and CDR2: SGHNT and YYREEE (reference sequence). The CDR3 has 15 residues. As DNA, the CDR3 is TGTGCCAGCAGCTTTCGTCTAGCGGGCTCTAATGAGCAGTTCTTC. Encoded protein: CASSFRLAGSNEQFF.

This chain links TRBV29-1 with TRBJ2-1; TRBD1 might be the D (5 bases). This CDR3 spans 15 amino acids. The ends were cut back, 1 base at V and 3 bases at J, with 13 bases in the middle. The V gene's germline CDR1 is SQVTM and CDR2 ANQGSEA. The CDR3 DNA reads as TGCAGCGTTGAAGTGGACACAGCGAACTACAATGAGCAGTTCTTC. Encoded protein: CSVEVDTANYNEQFF.

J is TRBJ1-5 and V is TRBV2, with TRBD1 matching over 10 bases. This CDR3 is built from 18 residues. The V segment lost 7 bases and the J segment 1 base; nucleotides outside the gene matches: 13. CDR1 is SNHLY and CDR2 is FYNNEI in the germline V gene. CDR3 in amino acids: CASTLVPGQGPSNQPQHF. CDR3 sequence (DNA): TGTGCCAGCACCCTAGTCCCGGGACAGGGGCCAAGCAATCAGCCCCAGCATTTT.